This T cell receptor (beta chain) was sequenced in a study of cytomegalovirus exposure and HLA in healthy donors. The study's findings and limits: Cytomegalovirus status, reportedly, was diagnosed with high specificity and sensitivity by the classifier.

This clone has a handful of counts. Its antigen is as yet unknown. PCR amplification relied on 60 Vbeta primers (plus 13 Jbeta primers). TCRdb keeps only in-frame clones here, not all; method: immunoSEQ multiplex PCR. The sample gives some 120,000 clones, roughly 80% of which show up once; more than 1% is in the top ten. The CDR3 contains 14 residues. Germline V CDR1 and CDR2: SGHRS, YFSETQ. Germline trimming cut 3 bases from V and 3 bases from J; bases unmatched to any gene: 1. The receptor was isolated from a female donor in good health and CMV-seronegative. The chain has TRBV5-1 and TRBJ2-7; TRBD2 agrees at 12 bases. Sequencing used PBMCs. This chain's CDR3 is CASSSSGRDYEQYF. CDR3 DNA: TGCGCCAGCAGCTCTAGCGGGAGGGACTACGAGCAGTACTTC.